The entry below gives a single T cell receptor beta chain sequence along with its context. Its antigen is currently unknown. Patients were excluded if they had other autoimmune diseases or uncontrolled infections, and likewise if pregnancy or lactation applied. PBMCs came from 10 ml of fresh peripheral blood. V was pared by 2 bases and J by 4 bases, with 7 bases of the junction left unmatched. CDR1 and CDR2 (germline): MGHDK, SYGVNS. CDR3 length equals 16 residues. Amplified TCR beta CDR3 regions were obtained using RNA transcripts as template. A first-round RT-PCR used HTBI primers, followed by a second-round multiplex PCR. TCRdb reprocessed the multiplex PCR reads via MiXCR and lists one record per CDR3 protein. The sample gives 740,000 or so distinct CDR3 sequences, 40% of which show up once; 44% is in the top ten. The sample originates from a study of Graves' ophthalmopathy and Graves' hyperthyroidism.

Study-level findings and limits: Blood also carried most expanded thyroid clonotypes exceeding 0.001 frequency. Progression of ophthalmopathy was predicted by the model with 65% to 71% sensitivity and about 72% specificity.

The sequencing sample was made of peripheral blood. This clonotype was sampled from an adult man with Graves' ophthalmopathy. The rearrangement joins TRBV25-1 to TRBJ1-4; 7 positions match TRBD1. The chain's CDR3 is CASSEPNYRGNEKLFF. The CDR3 region has the DNA TGTGCCAGCAGTGAACCTAATTACAGGGGTAATGAAAAACTGTTTTTT.